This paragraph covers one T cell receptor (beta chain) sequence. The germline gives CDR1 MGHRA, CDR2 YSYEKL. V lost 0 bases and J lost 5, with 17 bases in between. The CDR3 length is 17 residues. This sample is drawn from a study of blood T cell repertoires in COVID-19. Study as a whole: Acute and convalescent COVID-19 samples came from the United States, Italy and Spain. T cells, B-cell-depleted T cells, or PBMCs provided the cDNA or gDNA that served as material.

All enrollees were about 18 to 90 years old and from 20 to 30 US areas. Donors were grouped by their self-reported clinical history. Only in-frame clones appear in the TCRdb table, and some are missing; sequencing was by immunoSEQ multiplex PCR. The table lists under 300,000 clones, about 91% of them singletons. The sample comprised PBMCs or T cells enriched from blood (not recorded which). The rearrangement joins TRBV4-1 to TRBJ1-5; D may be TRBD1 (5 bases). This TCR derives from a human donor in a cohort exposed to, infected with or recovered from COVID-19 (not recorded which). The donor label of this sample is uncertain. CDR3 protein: CASSQEGFGEGYQPQHF. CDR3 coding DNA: TGCGCCAGCAGCCAAGAGGGATTCGGGGAGGGGTATCAGCCCCAGCATTTT.